This entry lists 13 T cell receptor beta chains sequenced from one sample in a study of cytomegalovirus exposure and HLA in healthy donors (dated by TCRdb to 2016 to 2017). Receptor amplification or capture employed the immunoSEQ multiplex PCR assay. For the multiplex PCR, a mixture combining 60 forward primers for TCR Vbeta segments and 13 reverse primers for TCR Jbeta segments was used. TCRdb took this table from immuneACCESS and kept in-frame rearrangements with V and J called. Such tables lack part of the clones; where checked against another copy, unresolved V genes explain under half of the gap, and the rest is unexplained. For this sample, the table gives 150,000 to 200,000 clones. The ten largest clonotypes hold 1% to 1.5% of the sample. Input material: PBMCs. The receptors derive from a woman in her sixties in good health and CMV-seronegative.

The chain carries TRBV9 and TRBJ2-2; D may be TRBD1 (6 bases). The V end lost 3 bases, the J end lost 7 bases, and 19 bases lay between the germline ends. Per the germline V gene, CDR1 is SGDLS and CDR2 is YYNGEE. The CDR3 totals 16 residues. The DNA of the CDR3 is TGTGCCAGCAGCGCCAGACAGGCCCCTGGTGTCGGGGAGCTGTTTTTT. Residues: CASSARQAPGVGELFF.

The genes are TRBV5-8 and TRBJ2-2, with 14 bases that match TRBD2. This CDR3 is 19 amino acids long. The ends lost 3 bases at V and 3 bases at J; junction bases unmatched: 10. The germline V gene encodes CDR1 SGHTS and CDR2 YDEGEE. The CDR3 is CASSSAGTSGSRYTGELFF. CDR3 coding DNA: TGTGCCAGCAGCTCAGCTGGGACTAGCGGGAGTAGGTACACCGGGGAGCTGTTTTTT.

The chain recombines TRBV7-8 with TRBJ2-3, with TRBD2 matching over 9 bases. The CDR3 is 16 residues long. The junction had 6 bases not matched to a gene; V was cut back by 3 bases and J by 2 bases. From germline, CDR1 is SGHVS and CDR2 FQNEAQ. The CDR3 protein is CASSFFLAGYTDTQYF. In nucleotides, the CDR3 is TGTGCCAGCAGCTTTTTCCTAGCGGGGTACACAGATACGCAGTATTTT.

CDR3 nucleotide sequence: TGTGCCAGCAGCAAAGGAGCAGTCTACGAGCAGTACTTC. As protein: CASSKGAVYEQYF. V usage is TRBV7-9 and J usage is TRBJ2-7; D remains ambiguous. The germline gives CDR1 SEHNR, CDR2 FQNEAQ (reference sequence). The ends were cut back, 5 bases at V and 3 bases at J, with 11 bases in the middle. The CDR3 is 13 residues long.

The rearrangement links TRBV5-1 to TRBJ1-1; maybe TRBD1 (6 bases). The CDR3 runs 14 residues. V shed 0 bases and J shed 5 bases, with 11 bases lying between them. Germline-derived CDR1 and CDR2 are SGHRS and YFSETQ. CDR3 in amino acids: CASSLEQGRTEAFF. The DNA of the CDR3 is TGCGCCAGCAGCTTGGAACAGGGAAGGACTGAAGCTTTCTTT.

The genes are TRBV5-1 and TRBJ1-2; 7 bases align to TRBD1. J gave up 3 bases and V 4 bases, and 6 bases lay outside the gene matches. Germline V CDR1 and CDR2: SGHRS, YFSETQ. This CDR3 spans 14 amino acids. CDR3 sequence (DNA): TGCGCCAGCAGCACCCGACAGGGTCACTATGGCTACACCTTC. The encoded protein is CASSTRQGHYGYTF.

J is TRBJ2-5 and V is TRBV18; no clear D gene. The CDR3 loop spans 14 amino acids. Germline values: CDR1 KGHSH, CDR2 LQKENI. Trimming left V 3 bases short and J 1 base short, with 9 bases between. CDR3 sequence (DNA): TGTGCCAGCTCACCGCCGGAGACCCAAGAGACCCAGTACTTC. It specifies CASSPPETQETQYF.

The chain has TRBV21-1 and TRBJ2-7; whether TRBD1, the table's D call, matches the DNA was not checked. TRBV21-1 corresponds to a pseudogene. The CDR3 runs to 16 residues. In DNA, the CDR3 is TGTGCCAGCAGCAAACAGAGCAGGGTGGGTTCCTACGAGCAGTACTTC. Its protein is CASSKQSRVGSYEQYF.

The rearrangement links TRBV5-1 to TRBJ1-2, with TRBD1 identical over 7 bases. Trimming removed 6 bases from V and 4 bases from J; junction bases left unmatched: 18. Germline V gives CDR1 SGHRS, CDR2 YFSETQ. This CDR3 contains 17 residues. Written as DNA, the CDR3 is TGCGCCAGCACCCAAACTTACAACAGGGGAAGGCTCTATGGCTACACCTTC. It codes for CASTQTYNRGRLYGYTF.

V usage is TRBV25-1 and J usage is TRBJ2-3; D might be TRBD1 (5 bases). The CDR3 runs to 16 residues. Germline CDR1 and CDR2: MGHDK and SYGVNS. Trimming took off 1 base at V and 1 base at J, with 12 bases between the two ends. The CDR3 loop is CASSESLGAGTDTQYF. CDR3 coding DNA: TGTGCCAGCAGTGAATCTCTAGGGGCGGGCACAGATACGCAGTATTTT.

This chain's CDR3 is CASSGGQGTYNEQFF. The DNA for the CDR3 is TGTGCCAGCAGCGGCGGACAGGGGACCTACAATGAGCAGTTCTTC. This rearrangement joins TRBV9 to TRBJ2-1, with 9 positions matching TRBD1. Germline CDR1 reads SGDLS; CDR2 reads YYNGEE. CDR3 length equals 15 residues. Trimming cost V 3 bases and J 2 bases; bases outside gene matches: 3.

The chain recombines TRBV5-1 with TRBJ2-7; perhaps TRBD1 as D (6 bases). This CDR3 has 13 amino acids. Germline V gene data show CDR1 as SGHRS and CDR2 as YFSETQ. V was trimmed by 4 bases and J by 6 bases, leaving 14 bases between them. The CDR3 nucleotides are TGCGCCAGCAGCATCCAACAGGGTTCCGAGCAGTACTTC. This encodes CASSIQQGSEQYF. The whole variable domain, filled in from reference TRBV5-1 and TRBJ2-7, reads KAGVTQTPRYLIKTRGQQVTLSCSPISGHRSVSWYQQTPGQGLQFLFEYFSETQRNKGNFPGRFSGRQFSNSRSEMNVSTLELGDSALYLCASSIQQGSEQYFGPGTRLTVT.

The rearrangement joins TRBV4-1 to TRBJ2-7; 8 positions match TRBD1. Germline trimming cut 0 bases from V and 7 bases from J; bases unmatched to any gene: 11. Germline V gene data show CDR1 as MGHRA and CDR2 as YSYEKL. The CDR3 loop spans 16 amino acids. The CDR3 DNA follows: TGCGCCAGCAGCCAAGATGAATCAGGGGGCTTGAGGGAGCAGTACTTC. Amino acid sequence: CASSQDESGGLREQYF.